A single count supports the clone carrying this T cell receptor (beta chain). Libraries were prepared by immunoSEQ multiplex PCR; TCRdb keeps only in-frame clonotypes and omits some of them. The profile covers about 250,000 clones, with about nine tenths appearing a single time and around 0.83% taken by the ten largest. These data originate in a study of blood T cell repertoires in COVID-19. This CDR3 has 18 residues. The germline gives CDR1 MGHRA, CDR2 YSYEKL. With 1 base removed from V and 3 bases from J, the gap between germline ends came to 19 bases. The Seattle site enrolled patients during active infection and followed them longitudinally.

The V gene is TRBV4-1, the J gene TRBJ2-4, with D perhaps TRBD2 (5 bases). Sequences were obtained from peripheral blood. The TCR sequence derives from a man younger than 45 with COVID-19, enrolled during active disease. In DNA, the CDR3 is TGCGCCAGCAGCCAAGTATCTCGACGGGCCGGACTCAAAAACATTCAGTACTTC. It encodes CASSQVSRRAGLKNIQYF.